Sequencing of this TCR beta chain was carried out in a study of beta chain features in type 1 diabetes. What was sequenced were expressed TCRB transcripts, since all of the isolated RNA had been reverse transcribed. Measured with immunoSEQ multiplex PCR; TCRdb has only the in-frame clones, and not every one. The table includes roughly 400,000 clones, roughly 14% detected once. Every donor provided one heparinised blood draw, which averaged approximately 120 mL. V shed 0 bases and J shed 4 bases, with 13 bases lying between them. This CDR3 is built from 15 residues. Per the germline V gene, CDR1 is SGDLS and CDR2 is YYNGEE.

The chain has TRBV9 and TRBJ2-5; weak D call: TRBD1 (6 bases). The source material was naive CD4+ T cells from blood. The receptor was derived from a man aged 30 to 39 in good health. CDR3 residues: CASSVATGSGETQYF. CDR3 coding DNA: TGTGCCAGCAGCGTAGCAACAGGGTCGGGAGAGACCCAGTACTTC.